The next 2 T cell receptor beta chains were all read from a single sample in a study of T-cell memory formation after mild COVID-19. TCRdb re-derived calls from the 5' RACE reads in MiXCR, one entry per CDR3 protein. The sample has approximately 490,000 distinct CDR3 sequences, about a fifth seen once. The sample was PBMCs or a T cell subset sorted from them (not recorded which). The receptors originated from an adult woman who had mild COVID-19 (a few samples of this study predate the infection). Cell type and time point are not known.

This clonotype was observed a few times. The chain joins TRBV30 to TRBJ1-1; D is unclear. CDR1 is GTSNPN, CDR2 SVGIG, per germline (reference sequence). V gave up 3 bases and J gave up 2 bases, with 13 bases separating them. CDR3 length: 14 amino acids. Here the CDR3 reads CAWSLRLINTEAFF. CDR3 in DNA: TGTGCCTGGAGCTTGAGGCTTATAAACACTGAAGCTTTCTTT.

This clonotype was seen only a few times. The chain links TRBV4-2 to TRBJ2-3; the match to TRBD2 covers 12 bases. V trimming: 8 bases; J trimming: 4 bases; junction bases outside the gene matches: 7. Germline CDR1 and CDR2: LGHNA and YNFKEQ. The CDR3 is made up of 15 amino acids. This CDR3 reads CASQRLAGESDTQYF. In nucleotides, the CDR3 is TGTGCCAGCCAACGACTAGCGGGGGAGTCAGATACGCAGTATTTT.